These 11 T cell receptor beta chains were all obtained from the same sample, sequenced in a study of graft-versus-host responses after intestinal transplantation. Method: immunoSEQ multiplex PCR; TCRdb's copy keeps in-frame clones and lacks some. The data show roughly 98,000 clones, with about 93% seen just once and 1.1% held by the top ten. These receptors lack a known antigen. The sample in question was unstimulated CD8+ T cells sorted from spleen or lymph node cells, obtained before transplant. The receptors derive from a human donor who was the organ donor for an intestinal transplant.

The rearrangement uses TRBV2 and TRBJ2-7; 10 bases line up with TRBD2. Germline V gives CDR1 SNHLY, CDR2 FYNNEI. This CDR3 is 15 amino acids long. Trimming cost V 6 bases and J 2 bases; bases outside gene matches: 7. The CDR3 DNA reads TGTGCCAGCAGCCGAACTAGCGGGACTCCCTACGAGCAGTACTTC. It translates to CASSRTSGTPYEQYF.

The V call is TRBV27, the J call TRBJ1-2; 11 bases match TRBD1. The CDR3 sequence is 15 residues long. V shed 6 bases and J 5 bases; nucleotides not matched to a gene: 8. The germline gives CDR1 MNHEY, CDR2 SMNVEV (reference sequence). CDR3 sequence: CASRRTGGGWYGYTF. The CDR3 nucleotides are TGTGCCAGCAGGAGGACAGGGGGCGGTTGGTATGGCTACACCTTC.

As DNA, the CDR3 is TGTGCCAGCAGCTTAATTATCGGGGTGGGCCGGGCTTTCTTT. Translated: CASSLIIGVGRAFF. The chain is built from TRBV7-2 and TRBJ1-1; D is ambiguous. CDR1 and CDR2 (germline): SGHTA, FQGNSA. CDR3 length equals 14 residues. Deletions cut 2 bases from V and 11 bases from J, with 18 bases between.

This clone was recorded only once. The J gene is TRBJ1-5, the V gene TRBV19; TRBD1 matches at 8 bases. Germline CDR1 reads LNHDA; CDR2 reads SQIVND (reference sequence). This CDR3 spans 16 amino acids. V lost 2 bases and J lost 4; bases outside the gene matches: 7. CDR3 residues: CASSIFRTGRNQPQHF. The CDR3 region has the DNA TGTGCCAGTAGTATATTCAGGACAGGGAGGAATCAGCCCCAGCATTTT.

This clone was detected once. V and J are TRBV7-6 and TRBJ2-1; TRBD1 might be the D (5 bases). CDR1 is SGHVS, CDR2 FNYEAQ, per germline. V gave up 2 bases and J gave up 3 bases, with 11 bases separating them. This CDR3 is built from 15 residues. Here the CDR3 DNA reads TGTGCCAGCAGCTTAAAGGGGATTGGCTACAATGAGCAGTTCTTC. The encoded protein is CASSLKGIGYNEQFF.

DNA of the CDR3: TGTGCCAGCGGACAGGGCACTGAAGCTTTCTTT. As protein: CASGQGTEAFF. The V and J genes are TRBV6-1 and TRBJ1-1, with 8 nucleotides matching TRBD1. CDR3 length: 11 residues. V shed 8 bases and J 4 bases; nucleotides not matched to a gene: 0. Germline assignment: CDR1 MNHNS and CDR2 SASEGT.

This rearrangement joins TRBV29-1 to TRBJ2-2; D perhaps matches TRBD2 (6 bases). CDR1 SQVTM and CDR2 ANQGSEA come from the germline V gene. Trimming pared 4 bases from V and 2 bases from J, leaving 11 bases between. The CDR3 has 14 residues. CDR3 sequence (DNA): TGCAGCGTTGGCGGGAACAGAAACACCGGGGAGCTGTTTTTT. Translation gives CSVGGNRNTGELFF.

This chain uses TRBV28 with TRBJ2-7; the D gene is possibly TRBD2 (5 bases). Trimming stripped 3 bases from V and 2 bases from J, with 11 bases between. CDR1 MDHEN and CDR2 SYDVKM come from the germline V gene. The CDR3 spans 14 residues. The CDR3 spells CASSFGLTTYEQYF. In DNA form, the CDR3 reads TGTGCCAGCAGTTTCGGACTTACCACCTACGAGCAGTACTTC.

J is TRBJ2-7 and V is TRBV18; TRBD1 is a possible D gene (6 bases). Germline loops: CDR1 KGHSH, CDR2 LQKENI. Trimming cost V 3 bases and J 3 bases, with 12 bases left between them. CDR3 size: 14 residues. CDR3 sequence: CASSPQTGYYEQYF. The DNA for the CDR3 is TGTGCCAGCTCACCCCAGACAGGTTACTACGAGCAGTACTTC.

This chain links TRBV12-5 with TRBJ1-2; the D is unclear. Germline CDR1 LGHNT, CDR2 FRNRAP. With 6 bases removed from V and 3 bases from J, the gap between germline ends came to 11 bases. The CDR3 contains 13 residues. The CDR3 region has the DNA TGTGCTAGTGGAACTAGAGTGGACTATGGCTACACCTTC. Translating it yields CASGTRVDYGYTF.

This clone was detected only once. V is TRBV7-9 and J is TRBJ1-1, with unresolved D. This CDR3 has 15 residues. V lost 2 bases and J lost 3, with 13 bases in between. Germline V gene sequence: CDR1 SEHNR, CDR2 FQNEAQ (reference sequence). In nucleotides, the CDR3 is TGTGCCAGCAGCTTATTATCCCCCCCCGACACTGAAGCTTTCTTT. It codes for CASSLLSPPDTEAFF. Full variable domain (rest looked up from reference TRBV7-9 and TRBJ1-1): DTGVSQNPRHKITKRGQNVTFRCDPISEHNRLYWYRQTLGQGPEFLTYFQNEAQLEKSRLLSDRFSAERPKGSFSTLEIQRTEQGDSAMYLCASSLLSPPDTEAFFGQGTRLTVV.